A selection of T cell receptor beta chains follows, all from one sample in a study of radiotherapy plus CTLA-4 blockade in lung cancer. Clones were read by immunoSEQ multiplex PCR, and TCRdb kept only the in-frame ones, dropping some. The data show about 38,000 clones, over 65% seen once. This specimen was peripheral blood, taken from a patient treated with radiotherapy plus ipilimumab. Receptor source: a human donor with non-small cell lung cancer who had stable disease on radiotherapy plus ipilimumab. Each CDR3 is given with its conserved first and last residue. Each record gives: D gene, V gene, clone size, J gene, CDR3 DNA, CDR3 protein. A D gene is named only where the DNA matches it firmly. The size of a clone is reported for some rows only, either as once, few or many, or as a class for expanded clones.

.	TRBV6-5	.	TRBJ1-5	TGTGCCAGCAGTTGGGACATTTCCTCAGGGCAGCCCCAGCATTTT	CASSWDISSGQPQHF
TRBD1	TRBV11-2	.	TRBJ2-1	TGTGCCAGCAGTTCACTTTCGGGACAGGTCTACAATGAGCAGTTCTTC	CASSSLSGQVYNEQFF
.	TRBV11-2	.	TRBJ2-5	TGTGCCAGCAGCTTAGGACCGACGGAGACCCAGTACTTC	CASSLGPTETQYF
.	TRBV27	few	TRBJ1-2	TGTGCCAGCAGTTTATCGCCAGCGCCCTCGTCGAGTGGCTACACCTTC	CASSLSPAPSSSGYTF
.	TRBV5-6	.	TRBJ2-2	TGTGCCAGCAGCTTAGGAGCGAACACCGGGGAGCTGTTTTTT	CASSLGANTGELFF
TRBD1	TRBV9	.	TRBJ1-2	TGTGCCAGCAGCGCACAGGGGGCGTCCTATGGCTACACCTTC	CASSAQGASYGYTF
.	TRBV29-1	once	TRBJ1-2	TGCAGCGTTGAAGTGGGAGGCCAGGGTCTTGGCTACACCTTC	CSVEVGGQGLGYTF
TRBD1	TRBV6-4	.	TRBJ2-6	TGTGCCAGCAGCGACAGGGCAGCTGGGGCCAACGTCCTGACTTTC	CASSDRAAGANVLTF
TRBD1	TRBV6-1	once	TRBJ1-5	TGTGCCAGCAGACACACAGGGGGTAGCAATCAGCCCCAGCATTTT	CASRHTGGSNQPQHF
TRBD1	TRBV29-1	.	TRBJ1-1	TGCAGCGTTCGAGGGGGCGAGGTCACTGAAGCTTTCTTT	CSVRGGEVTEAFF